The entry below describes one T cell receptor (beta chain). The sample comes from a study of OX40 agonist ivuxolimab in advanced cancers. The CDR3 is 13 residues long. CDR1 MDHEN and CDR2 SYDVKM come from the germline V gene. Trimming took off 8 bases at V and 8 bases at J, with 18 bases between the two ends. Repertoires were generated with immunoSEQ multiplex PCR, while TCRdb's copy carries only in-frame clones and drops some. Among 35,000 or so clones, around 90% were seen once, and the ten largest hold 9.1%. The receptor was isolated from an adult with an advanced solid tumor such as melanoma, head and neck, liver or kidney cancer. Sequences were derived from CD4+ or CD8+ T cells sorted from blood, sampled in a trial of the OX40 agonist ivuxolimab. The chain recombines TRBV28 with TRBJ1-2, with D perhaps TRBD1 (6 bases). The CDR3 spells CASRGRQVGGYTF. The CDR3 DNA sequence: TGTGCCAGCCGGGGGCGACAGGTCGGGGGCTACACCTTC.